This TCR beta chain was observed in a study of vaccination and CD4 T cells after COVID-19. Study-wide background: Overlapping SARS-CoV-2, HCoV-NL63, HCoV-OC43 and HCoV-229E spike peptides stimulated the cells.

Treatment defined: approximately 9-day PBMC culture with coronavirus spike peptide pools or control peptides (ViraFEST assay). ViraFEST used peptide pools to expand antigen-specific T cells and subsequently sequenced their TCRs. Sequence data for DNA of cultured CD4+ T cells were generated by the Oncomine TCR Beta short-read assay. TCRdb reprocessed the PCR reads via MiXCR and lists one record per CDR3 protein. The sample lists under 15,000 distinct CDR3 sequences, less than 75% occurring once. The CDR3 runs 14 residues. The germline gives CDR1 GTSNPN, CDR2 SVGIG (reference sequence). The J segment lost 6 bases and the V segment lost 2 bases, leaving 7 bases of the junction unmatched. Study-wide points: The median number of SARS-CoV-2-reactive clonotypes increased from around 21 to 38, a change that did not reach significance.

Comment on this clonotype: The antigen remains unidentified.

J is TRBJ1-1 and V is TRBV30; 9 bases map to TRBD1. Sequencing input: CD4+ T cells from blood, cultured in vitro. This TCR was recovered from a human donor who had recovered from COVID-19. CDR3 in DNA: TGTGCCTGGAGTCATGGACAGGGGTTATCTGAAGCTTTCTTT. It is translated as CAWSHGQGLSEAFF.